These T cell receptor beta chains were read from a single sample in a study of shared T cell receptors in the human thymus. Some clones are missing from TCRdb's copy, which holds only in-frame ones; the method was immunoSEQ multiplex PCR. The table records hundreds of thousands of clones, approximately 85% of them present only once. The same sample was also used in a study of human thymus T cells.

Sample: thymocytes. These receptors came from a girl less than two years old with a congenital heart defect. Both conserved end residues are part of each CDR3. Fields, in order: V gene, J gene, clone size, D gene, CDR3 protein. D genes are given only for firm matches. The size of a clone is reported for some rows only, either as once, few or many, or as a class for expanded clones.

TRBV5-6	TRBJ2-7	once	TRBD1	CASSLTGGEQYF
TRBV27	TRBJ1-6	few	-	CASSFRNSPLHF
TRBV7-2	TRBJ2-7	-	-	CASSLSGAVSYEQYF
TRBV27	-	-	TRBD1	CASSPPGQEGSEQYF
TRBV28	TRBJ2-7	-	TRBD2	CASSFASGGSGPHLLAYEQYF
TRBV9	TRBJ2-7	-	TRBD1	CASSSSGTGSHEQYF
TRBV6-6	TRBJ1-1	-	-	CASIPRTTGNTEAFF
TRBV19	TRBJ1-5	-	-	CASSQNSNQPQHF
TRBV4-3	TRBJ2-3	-	TRBD2	CASSQDQLALDTQYF
TRBV27	TRBJ2-7	-	-	CASSPGRVGTYEQYF
TRBV6-5	TRBJ2-2	-	TRBD1	CASSYLDRGRAGELFF
TRBV19	TRBJ1-2	-	TRBD1	CAGKDRGYGYTF
TRBV7-6	TRBJ1-1	-	-	CASSLWVKTQAEAFF
TRBV27	TRBJ1-2	-	TRBD1	CASKDRGLRNYGYTF